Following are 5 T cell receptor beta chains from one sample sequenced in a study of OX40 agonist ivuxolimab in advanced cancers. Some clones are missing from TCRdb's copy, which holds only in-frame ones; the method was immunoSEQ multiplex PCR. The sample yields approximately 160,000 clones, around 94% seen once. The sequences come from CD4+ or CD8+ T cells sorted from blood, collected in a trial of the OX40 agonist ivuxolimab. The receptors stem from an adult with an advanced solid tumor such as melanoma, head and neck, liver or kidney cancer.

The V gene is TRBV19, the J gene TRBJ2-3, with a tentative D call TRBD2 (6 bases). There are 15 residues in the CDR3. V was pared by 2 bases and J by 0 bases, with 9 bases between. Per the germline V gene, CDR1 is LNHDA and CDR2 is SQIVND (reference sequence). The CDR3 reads CASSIRGTSTDTQYF. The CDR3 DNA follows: TGTGCCAGTAGTATACGGGGGACTAGCACAGATACGCAGTATTTT.

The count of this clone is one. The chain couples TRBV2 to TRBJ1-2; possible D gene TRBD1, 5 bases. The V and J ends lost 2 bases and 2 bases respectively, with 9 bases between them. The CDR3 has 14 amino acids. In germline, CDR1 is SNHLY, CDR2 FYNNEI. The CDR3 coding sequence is TGTGCCAGCAGTGAATTTTGGGGGAACTATGGCTACACCTTC. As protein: CASSEFWGNYGYTF.

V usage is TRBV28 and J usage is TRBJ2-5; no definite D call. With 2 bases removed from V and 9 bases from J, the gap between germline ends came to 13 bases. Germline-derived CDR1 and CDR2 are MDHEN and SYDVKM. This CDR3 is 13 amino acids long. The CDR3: CASSLPTGVPQYF. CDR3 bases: TGTGCCAGCAGTTTACCGACCGGAGTCCCCCAGTACTTC.

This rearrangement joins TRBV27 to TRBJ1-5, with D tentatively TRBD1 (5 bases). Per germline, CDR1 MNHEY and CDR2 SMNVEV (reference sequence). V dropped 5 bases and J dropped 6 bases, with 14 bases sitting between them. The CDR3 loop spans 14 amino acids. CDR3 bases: TGTGCCAGCAGTGATGCCAGGGTGGCTCAGCCCCAGCATTTT. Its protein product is CASSDARVAQPQHF.

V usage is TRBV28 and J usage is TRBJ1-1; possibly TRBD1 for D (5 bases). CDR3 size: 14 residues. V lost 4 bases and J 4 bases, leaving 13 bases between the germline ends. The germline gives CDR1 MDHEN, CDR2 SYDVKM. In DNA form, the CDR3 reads TGTGCCAGCAGTTCGCTTAAGGGGAGCACTGAAGCTTTCTTT. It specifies CASSSLKGSTEAFF.